Described below is a single T cell receptor (beta chain) sequence and its context. This sample is part of a study of T cell responses to AZD1222 COVID-19 vaccine. Profiled with immunoSEQ multiplex PCR; TCRdb holds only in-frame clones, not every one. The top ten clones hold 6.8% of a sample with about 35,000 clones, 75% to 90% of them seen once. The sample consisted of peripheral blood, taken on day 0 of AZD1222 vaccination. This TCR derives from an adult in good health.

For the CDR3, the DNA is TGTGCTAGCGGGCGAAACGAGTCACCCCTCCACTTT. Protein product: CASGRNESPLHF. V is TRBV30 and J is TRBJ1-6; D is ambiguous. From germline, CDR1 is GTSNPN and CDR2 SVGIG (reference sequence). CDR3 length: 12 amino acids.